This TCR beta chain was retrieved from a study of T cell responses to AZD1222 COVID-19 vaccine. Findings of the study overall: Two AZD1222 administrations were followed by greater Spike-specific TCR breadth and depth. There were vaccine-associated CD4 TCRs across spike, dominant at 160-218 and 743-854.

V lost 5 bases to trimming and J lost 5 bases; unmatched junction nucleotides: 10. The CDR3 length is 16 residues. The V gene's germline CDR1 is SGHVS and CDR2 FNYEAQ. Remarks on this clone: Its antigen remains unknown.

Only in-frame clones appear in the TCRdb table, and some are missing; sequencing was by immunoSEQ multiplex PCR. The table has fewer than 140,000 clones, about nine tenths seen once; the top ten hold less than 10%. The chain employs TRBV7-6 and TRBJ2-2, with 8 bases fitting TRBD1. The clonotype was recovered from an adult who received the AZD1222 COVID-19 vaccine. The sequences come from peripheral blood, collected 28 days after the second AZD1222 dose. The CDR3 sequence is CASSLTGDGGTGELFF. Here the CDR3 DNA reads TGTGCCAGCAGCCTGACAGGGGACGGTGGAACCGGGGAGCTGTTTTTT.